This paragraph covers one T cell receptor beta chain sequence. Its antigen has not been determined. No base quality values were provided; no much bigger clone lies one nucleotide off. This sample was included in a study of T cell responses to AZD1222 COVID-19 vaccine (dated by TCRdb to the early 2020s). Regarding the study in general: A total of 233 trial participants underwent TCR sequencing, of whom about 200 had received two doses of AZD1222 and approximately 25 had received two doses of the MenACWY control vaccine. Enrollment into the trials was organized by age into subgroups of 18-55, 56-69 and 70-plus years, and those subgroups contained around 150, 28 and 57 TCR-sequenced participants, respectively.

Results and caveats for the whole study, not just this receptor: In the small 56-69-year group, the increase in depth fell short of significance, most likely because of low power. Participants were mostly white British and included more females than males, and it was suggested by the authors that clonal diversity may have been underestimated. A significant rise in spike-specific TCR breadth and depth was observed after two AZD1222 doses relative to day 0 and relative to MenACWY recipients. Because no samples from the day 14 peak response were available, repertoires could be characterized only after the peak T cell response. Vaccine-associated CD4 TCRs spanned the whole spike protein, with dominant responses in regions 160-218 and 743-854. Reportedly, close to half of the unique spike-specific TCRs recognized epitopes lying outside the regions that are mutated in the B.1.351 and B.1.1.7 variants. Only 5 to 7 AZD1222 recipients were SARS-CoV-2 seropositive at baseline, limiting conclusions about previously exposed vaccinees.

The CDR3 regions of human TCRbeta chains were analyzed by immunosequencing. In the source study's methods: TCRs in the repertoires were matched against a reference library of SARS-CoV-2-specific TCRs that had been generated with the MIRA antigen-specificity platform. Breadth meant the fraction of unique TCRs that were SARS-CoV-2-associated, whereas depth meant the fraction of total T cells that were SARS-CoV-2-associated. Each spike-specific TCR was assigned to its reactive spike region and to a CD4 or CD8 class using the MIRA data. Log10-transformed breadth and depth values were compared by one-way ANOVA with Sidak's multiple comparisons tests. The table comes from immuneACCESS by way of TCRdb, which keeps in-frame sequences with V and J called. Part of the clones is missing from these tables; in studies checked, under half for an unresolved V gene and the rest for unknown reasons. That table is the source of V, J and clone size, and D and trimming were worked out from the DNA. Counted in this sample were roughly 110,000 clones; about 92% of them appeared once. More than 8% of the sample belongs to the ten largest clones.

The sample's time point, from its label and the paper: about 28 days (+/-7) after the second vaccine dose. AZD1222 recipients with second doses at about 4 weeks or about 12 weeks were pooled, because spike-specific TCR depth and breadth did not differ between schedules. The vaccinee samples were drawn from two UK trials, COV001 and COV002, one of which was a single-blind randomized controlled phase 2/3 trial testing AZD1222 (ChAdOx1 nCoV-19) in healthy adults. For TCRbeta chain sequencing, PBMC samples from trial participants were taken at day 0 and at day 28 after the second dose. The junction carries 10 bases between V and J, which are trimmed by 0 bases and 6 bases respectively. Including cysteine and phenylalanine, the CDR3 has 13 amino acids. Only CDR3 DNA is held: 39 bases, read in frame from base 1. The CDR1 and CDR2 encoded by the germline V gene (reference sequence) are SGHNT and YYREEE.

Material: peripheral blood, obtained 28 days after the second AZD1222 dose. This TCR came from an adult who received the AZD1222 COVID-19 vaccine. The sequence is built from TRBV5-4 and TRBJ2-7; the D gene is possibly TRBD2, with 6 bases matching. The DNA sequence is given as TGTGCCAGCAGCTTGGATGGGGGGAGCGAGCAGTACTTC. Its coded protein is CASSLDGGSEQYF.